This is a list of T cell receptor beta chains from one sample in a study of T-cell memory formation after mild COVID-19. TCRdb itself ran the 5' RACE reads through MiXCR, one entry per CDR3 protein. The sample lists more than 300,000 distinct CDR3 sequences; roughly an eighth were seen once. Sequencing input: PBMCs or a T cell subset sorted from them (not recorded which). The receptors were sampled from a man aged 18 to 29 who had mild COVID-19 (a few samples of this study predate the infection). Cell type and time point are not known. Both conserved end residues are part of each CDR3.

>TRBV6-2/TRBV6-3
CASSPYITDTQYF
>TRBV6-6
CASSYSGEEAFF
>TRBV7-2
CASSRSGTRDSYEQYF
>TRBV4-3
CASSQEPGAINYGYTF
>TRBV2
CASTEPRTRTQYF
>TRBV11-3
CASSPYPRGPSGNTIYF
>TRBV12-3/TRBV12-4
CASRQAGYTEAFF
>TRBV7-9
CASSLSGQLEDTQYF
>TRBV6-2/TRBV6-3
CASRRTSGGLDSYNEQFF
>TRBV6-5
CASSYGTDNYGYTF
>TRBV12-3/TRBV12-4
CASSPTGQETQYF
>TRBV6-5
CASSPLGGGGYNEQFF
>TRBV7-3
CASSTTGAGDTGELFF
>TRBV6-5
CASSYSTDGGLGGYTF
>TRBV6-2/TRBV6-3
CASSYGQGRYGYTF
>TRBV19
CASITTGGSTGELFF
>TRBV4-1
CASSPGLAGIQYF
>TRBV2
CASSGTVAQYF
>TRBV20-1
CSAPDRGYGYTF
>TRBV24-1
CATSDWGRNYGYTF
>TRBV29-1
CSVDGASSYEQYF
>TRBV9
CASSAGASLSAVNSPLHF
>TRBV29-1
CSVKDRVLTEAFF
>TRBV20-1
CSASWGANQPQHF
>TRBV5-1
CASSPQGNGANVLTF
>TRBV7-9
CASSPVRQPQHF
>TRBV6-2/TRBV6-3
CASSRTGASADTQYF